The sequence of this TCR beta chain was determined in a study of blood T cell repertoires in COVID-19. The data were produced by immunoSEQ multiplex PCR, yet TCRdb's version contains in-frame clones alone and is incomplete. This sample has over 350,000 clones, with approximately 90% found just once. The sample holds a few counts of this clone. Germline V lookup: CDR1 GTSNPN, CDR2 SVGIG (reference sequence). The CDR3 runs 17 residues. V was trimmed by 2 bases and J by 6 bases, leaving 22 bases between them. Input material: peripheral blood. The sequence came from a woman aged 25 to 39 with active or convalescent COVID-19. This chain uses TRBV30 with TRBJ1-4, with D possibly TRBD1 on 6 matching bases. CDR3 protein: CAWSPARGIGRHEKLFF. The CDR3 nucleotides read TGTGCCTGGAGTCCGGCCAGGGGTATTGGGCGTCATGAAAAACTGTTTTTT.